Listed here are 5 T cell receptor beta chains from one sample, sequenced in a study of pediatric ulcerative colitis. Sequencing used immunoSEQ multiplex PCR; TCRdb keeps in-frame clones, though not all of them. The table includes 59,000 or so clones, around four fifths detected once. The sample consisted of blood. The source is a boy aged 10-17 years with moderate ulcerative colitis.

CDR3 coding DNA: TGCGCCAGCAGCTCCTTAGCGGGGGGCAATGAGCAGTTCTTC. Translating gives CASSSLAGGNEQFF. V is TRBV5-1 and J is TRBJ2-1, with 10 positions matching TRBD2. The CDR3 contains 14 residues. In germline, CDR1 is SGHRS, CDR2 YFSETQ. J gave up 6 bases and V 3 bases, and 3 bases lay outside the gene matches.

The rearrangement links TRBV7-8 to TRBJ2-7, with a tentative D call TRBD2 (6 bases). Trimming cost V 5 bases and J 9 bases, with 26 bases left between them. Germline-derived CDR1 and CDR2 are SGHVS and FQNEAQ. This CDR3 is built from 16 residues. DNA for the CDR3: TGTGCCAGCAGCCTCGCGGTGGGACTTGGCTCCTTTGGGCAGTACTTC. This translates into CASSLAVGLGSFGQYF. Full variable domain (remainder filled in from reference TRBV7-8 and TRBJ2-7): GAGVSQSPRYKVAKRGQDVALRCDPISGHVSLFWYQQALGQGPEFLTYFQNEAQLDKSGLPSDRFFAERPEGSVSTLKIQRTQQEDSAVYLCASSLAVGLGSFGQYFGPGTRLTVT.

The gene calls are TRBV5-1 and TRBJ1-3; a weak D match, TRBD1 (5 bases). Germline CDR1 and CDR2: SGHRS and YFSETQ. With 5 bases removed from V and 1 base from J, the gap between germline ends came to 19 bases. The CDR3 is 17 residues long. The CDR3: CASSLWGPTNSGNTIYF. As DNA, the CDR3 is TGCGCCAGCAGTCTTTGGGGACCGACTAATTCTGGAAACACCATATATTTT.

The chain links TRBV23-1 to TRBJ1-2; the D is unclear. TRBV23-1 is designated an ORF whose function remains uncertain. CDR3 length: 18 amino acids. Trimming left V 4 bases short and J 3 bases short, with 24 bases between. CDR3 bases: TGCGCCAGCAGTCCCTACCCCGCAGAAGGGTGGCTAGACTATGGCTACACCTTC. Protein: CASSPYPAEGWLDYGYTF.

The chain uses TRBV7-3 and TRBJ1-2; 8 bases match TRBD1. The CDR3 consists of 15 residues. With V trimmed by 0 bases and J by 8 bases, 8 bases remained unmatched. The germline V gene encodes CDR1 SGHTA and CDR2 FQGTGA. The CDR3 loop is CASSLTPQGAEGYTF. DNA for the CDR3: TGTGCCAGCAGCTTAACCCCCCAGGGGGCGGAGGGCTACACCTTC.